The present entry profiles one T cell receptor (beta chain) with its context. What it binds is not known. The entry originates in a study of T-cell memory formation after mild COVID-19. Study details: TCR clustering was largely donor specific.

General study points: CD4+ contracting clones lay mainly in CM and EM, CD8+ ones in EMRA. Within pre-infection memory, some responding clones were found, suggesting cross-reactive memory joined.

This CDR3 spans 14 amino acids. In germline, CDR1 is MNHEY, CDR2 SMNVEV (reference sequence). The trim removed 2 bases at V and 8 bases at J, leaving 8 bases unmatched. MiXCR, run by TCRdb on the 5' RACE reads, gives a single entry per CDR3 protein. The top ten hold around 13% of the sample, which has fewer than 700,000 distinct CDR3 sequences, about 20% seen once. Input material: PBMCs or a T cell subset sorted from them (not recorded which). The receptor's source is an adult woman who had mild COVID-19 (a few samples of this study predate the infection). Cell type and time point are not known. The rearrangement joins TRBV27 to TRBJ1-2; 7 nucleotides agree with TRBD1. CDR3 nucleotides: TGTGCCAGCAGTTTAACCTACAGGGGAGGGGGCTACACCTTC. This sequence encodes CASSLTYRGGGYTF.